Following are 15 T cell receptor beta chains from one sample sequenced in a study of T cell repertoires in cytomegalovirus infection. No antigen has been identified for these receptors. TCRdb independently ran MiXCR on the reads; one entry per CDR3 protein. The sample has some 940,000 distinct CDR3 sequences; roughly a third are singletons. The starting material was cultured CD8+ T cells from PBMCs, obtained from culture after CMV antigen stimulation. The receptor set was obtained from a human donor in good health (CMV status not recorded). Some clones in this sample may be carry-over from other donors' samples.

There are a few counts of this clonotype. The rearrangement links TRBV11-2 to TRBJ2-2, with TRBD1 matching 8 bases. After removal of 7 bases from V and 8 bases from J, the junction contained 12 bases not matched to a gene. Per the germline V gene, CDR1 is SGHAT and CDR2 is FQNNGV. This CDR3 region has 15 residues. CDR3 amino acids: CASTQTRRGPGELFF. The CDR3 DNA is TGTGCCAGCACCCAAACCCGCAGGGGGCCTGGGGAGCTGTTTTTT.

The chain joins TRBV12-3 or TRBV12-4 to TRBJ1-1; 8 positions agree with TRBD1. With V trimmed by 7 bases and J by 5 bases, 9 bases remained unmatched. The CDR3 spans 14 residues. The CDR3 here is CASTISTGVTEAFF. DNA of the CDR3: TGTGCCAGCACCATTTCGACAGGGGTAACTGAAGCTTTCTTT.

V is TRBV2 and J is TRBJ2-5, with a weak D call TRBD1 (6 bases). The CDR3 extends over 16 amino acids. From germline, CDR1 is SNHLY and CDR2 FYNNEI. Deletions cut 11 bases from V and 1 base from J, with 23 bases between. The CDR3 protein is CAQGTIGFKPQETQYF. The CDR3 DNA reads TGTGCCCAAGGGACAATCGGGTTCAAGCCCCAAGAGACCCAGTACTTC. Variable domain in full (rest from reference TRBV2 and TRBJ2-5): EPEVTQTPSHQVTQMGQEVILRCVPISNHLYFYWYRQILGQKVEFLVSFYNNEISEKSEIFDDQFSVERPDGSNFTLKIRSTKLEDSAMYFCAQGTIGFKPQETQYFGPGTRLLVL.

The gene calls are TRBV5-6 and TRBJ2-1; either TRBD1 or TRBD2 may supply D (5 bases each). Germline V gene lookup returns CDR1 SGHDT and CDR2 YYEEEE. CDR3 length: 12 amino acids. V was pared by 4 bases and J by 9 bases, with 11 bases between. The CDR3 loop is CASSPLGAEQFF. The DNA for the CDR3 is TGTGCCAGCAGCCCACTAGGGGCTGAGCAGTTCTTC.

The chain carries TRBV4-1 and TRBJ2-1, with no clear D. The CDR3 covers 15 residues. V lost 0 bases and J lost 5, with 11 bases in between. Per the germline V gene, CDR1 is MGHRA and CDR2 is YSYEKL. CDR3 DNA: TGCGCCAGCAGCCAAGAAACCGAAACGAACAATGAGCAGTTCTTC. Translating it yields CASSQETETNNEQFF.

The chain recombines TRBV20-1 with TRBJ2-7, with 9 positions matching TRBD1. Trimming removed 6 bases from V and 5 bases from J; junction bases left unmatched: 2. The CDR3 extends over 11 amino acids. Per the germline V gene, CDR1 is DFQATT and CDR2 is SNEGSKA (reference sequence). CDR3: CSAGTGNEQYV. CDR3 DNA: TGCAGTGCGGGGACAGGGAACGAGCAGTACGTC.

The chain joins TRBV20-1 to TRBJ2-3; 7 nucleotides match TRBD2. With V trimmed by 1 base and J by 4 bases, 8 bases remained unmatched. The CDR3 sequence is 15 residues long. Germline V gene lookup returns CDR1 DFQATT and CDR2 SNEGSKA (reference sequence). The CDR3 nucleotides read TGCAGTGCTAGAGTTTGGCGGGGGTGGGCAGATACGCAGTATTTT. Protein: CSARVWRGWADTQYF.

This clonotype was detected ten times or more. The chain links TRBV7-2 to TRBJ1-3; the D gene is possibly TRBD1 (5 bases). Trimming took 1 base from V and 2 from J, leaving 9 bases between them. This CDR3 is built from 15 residues. The V gene's germline CDR1 is SGHTA and CDR2 FQGNSA. CDR3 sequence (DNA): TGTGCCAGCAGCTTAGTAGGGGACGCTGGAAACACCATATATTTT. It codes for CASSLVGDAGNTIYF.

The CDR3 bases are TGTGCCAGCGAGAGCGTCGGCTCCTATAATTCACCCCTCCACTTT. Translation gives CASESVGSYNSPLHF. V usage is TRBV7-2 and J usage is TRBJ1-6, with D uncertain. Germline V gives CDR1 SGHTA, CDR2 FQGNSA. The CDR3 extends over 15 amino acids. Trimming took 8 bases from V and 0 from J, leaving 11 bases between them.

Many counts were recorded for this clonotype. In nucleotides, the CDR3 is TGTGCCAGCAGCTCCTGGGGTTACAATGAGCAGTTCTTC. This sequence encodes CASSSWGYNEQFF. This sequence joins TRBV7-2 and TRBJ2-1; D not resolved. The CDR3 extends over 13 amino acids. Germline CDR1 SGHTA, CDR2 FQGNSA. Trimming removed 4 bases at V and 4 bases at J, with 8 bases between. Filled out from reference TRBV7-2 and TRBJ2-1, the complete variable domain reads GAGVSQSPSNKVTEKGKDVELRCDPISGHTALYWYRQSLGQGLEFLIYFQGNSAPDKSGLPSDRFSAERTGGSVSTLTIQRTQQEDSAVYLCASSSWGYNEQFFGPGTRLTVL.

This chain joins TRBV19 and TRBJ2-7; 8 bases align to TRBD1. J lost 5 bases, V lost 11 bases, and 17 bases had no gene match. Germline CDR1 LNHDA, CDR2 SQIVND (reference sequence). The CDR3 is 15 amino acids. The CDR3 spells CAGSGQGPSRNEQYF. Here the CDR3 DNA reads TGTGCCGGTTCCGGACAGGGACCTTCTAGGAACGAGCAGTACTTC.

The chain couples TRBV5-6 to TRBJ2-2, with D perhaps TRBD1 (5 bases). The CDR3 is made up of 17 amino acids. The germline V and J ends were trimmed by 3 bases and 7 bases, with 22 bases remaining between them. Germline V gives CDR1 SGHDT, CDR2 YYEEEE. CDR3 sequence: CASSWGDMTFGIGELFF. CDR3 bases: TGTGCCAGCAGCTGGGGCGACATGACCTTTGGCATCGGGGAGCTGTTTTTT.

This clonotype has a count of ten or more. The chain joins TRBV19 to TRBJ1-2; D might be TRBD1 (5 bases). The V gene's germline CDR1 is LNHDA and CDR2 SQIVND (reference sequence). This CDR3 region has 13 residues. V was cut by 4 bases and J by 4 bases, with 10 bases left in between. The CDR3 DNA sequence: TGTGCCAGTAGTACGGGGACGGCCTATGGCTACACCTTC. It yields the protein CASSTGTAYGYTF.

The genes are TRBV7-9 and TRBJ2-1; 7 bases align to TRBD1. The trim removed 5 bases at V and 3 bases at J, leaving 10 bases unmatched. CDR3 length: 16 amino acids. Germline V gene lookup returns CDR1 SEHNR and CDR2 FQNEAQ (reference sequence). The CDR3 bases are TGTGCCAGCAGCCCATCCACCGGGACAGACTACAATGAGCAGTTCTTC. The encoded protein is CASSPSTGTDYNEQFF.

The chain has TRBV7-9 and TRBJ1-2; D not resolved. The V gene lost 1 base and the J gene lost 3 bases, with 6 bases spanning the gap. Germline V lookup: CDR1 SEHNR, CDR2 FQNEAQ (reference sequence). The CDR3 is made up of 13 amino acids. CDR3 loop: CASSLGAYYGYTF. CDR3 in DNA: TGTGCCAGCAGCTTAGGCGCATACTATGGCTACACCTTC.